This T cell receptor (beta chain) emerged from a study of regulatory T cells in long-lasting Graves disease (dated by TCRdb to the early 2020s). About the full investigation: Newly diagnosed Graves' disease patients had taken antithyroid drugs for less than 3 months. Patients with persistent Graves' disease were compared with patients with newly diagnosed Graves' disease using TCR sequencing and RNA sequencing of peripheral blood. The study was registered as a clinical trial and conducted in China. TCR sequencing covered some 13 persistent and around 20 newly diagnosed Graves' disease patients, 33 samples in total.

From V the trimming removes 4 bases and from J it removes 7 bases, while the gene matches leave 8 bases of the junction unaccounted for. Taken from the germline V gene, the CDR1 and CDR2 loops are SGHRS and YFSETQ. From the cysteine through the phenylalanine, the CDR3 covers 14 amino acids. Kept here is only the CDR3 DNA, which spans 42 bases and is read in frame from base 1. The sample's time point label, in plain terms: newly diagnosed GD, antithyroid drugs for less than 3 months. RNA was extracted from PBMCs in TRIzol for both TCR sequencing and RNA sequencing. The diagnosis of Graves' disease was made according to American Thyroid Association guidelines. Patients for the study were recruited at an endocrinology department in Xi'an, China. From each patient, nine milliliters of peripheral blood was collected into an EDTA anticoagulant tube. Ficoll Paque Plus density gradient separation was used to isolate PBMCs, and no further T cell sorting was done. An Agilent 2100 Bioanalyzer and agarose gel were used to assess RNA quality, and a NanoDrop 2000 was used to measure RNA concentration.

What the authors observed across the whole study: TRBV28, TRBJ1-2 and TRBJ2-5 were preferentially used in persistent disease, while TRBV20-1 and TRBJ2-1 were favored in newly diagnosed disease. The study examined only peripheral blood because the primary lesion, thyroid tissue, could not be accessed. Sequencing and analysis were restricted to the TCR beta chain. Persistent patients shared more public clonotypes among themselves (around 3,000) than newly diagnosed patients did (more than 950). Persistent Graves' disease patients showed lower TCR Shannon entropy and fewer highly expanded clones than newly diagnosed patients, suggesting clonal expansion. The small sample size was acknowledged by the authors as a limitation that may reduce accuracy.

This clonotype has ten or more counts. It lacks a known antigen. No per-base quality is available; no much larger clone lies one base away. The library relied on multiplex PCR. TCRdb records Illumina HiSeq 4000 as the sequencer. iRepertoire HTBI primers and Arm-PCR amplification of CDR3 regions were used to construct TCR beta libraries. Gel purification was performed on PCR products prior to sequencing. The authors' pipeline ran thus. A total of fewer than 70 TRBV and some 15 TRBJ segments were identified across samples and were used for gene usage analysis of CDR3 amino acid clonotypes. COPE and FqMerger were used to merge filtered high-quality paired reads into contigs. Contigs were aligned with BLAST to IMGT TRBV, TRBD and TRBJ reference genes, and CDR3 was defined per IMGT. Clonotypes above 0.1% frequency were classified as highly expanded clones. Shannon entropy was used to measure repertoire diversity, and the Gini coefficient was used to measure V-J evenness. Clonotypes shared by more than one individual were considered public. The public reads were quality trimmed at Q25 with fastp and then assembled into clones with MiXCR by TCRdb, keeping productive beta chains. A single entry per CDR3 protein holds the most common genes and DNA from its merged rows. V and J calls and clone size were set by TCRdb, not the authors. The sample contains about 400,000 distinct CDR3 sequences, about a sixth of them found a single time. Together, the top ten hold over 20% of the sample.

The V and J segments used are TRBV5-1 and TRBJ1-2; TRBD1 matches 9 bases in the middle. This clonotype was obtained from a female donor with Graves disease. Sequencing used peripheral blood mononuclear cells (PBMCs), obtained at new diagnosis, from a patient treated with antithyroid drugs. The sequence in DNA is TGCGCCAGCAGCGGGGACAGGGCTTCAAGTGGCTACACCTTC. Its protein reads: CASSGDRASSGYTF.